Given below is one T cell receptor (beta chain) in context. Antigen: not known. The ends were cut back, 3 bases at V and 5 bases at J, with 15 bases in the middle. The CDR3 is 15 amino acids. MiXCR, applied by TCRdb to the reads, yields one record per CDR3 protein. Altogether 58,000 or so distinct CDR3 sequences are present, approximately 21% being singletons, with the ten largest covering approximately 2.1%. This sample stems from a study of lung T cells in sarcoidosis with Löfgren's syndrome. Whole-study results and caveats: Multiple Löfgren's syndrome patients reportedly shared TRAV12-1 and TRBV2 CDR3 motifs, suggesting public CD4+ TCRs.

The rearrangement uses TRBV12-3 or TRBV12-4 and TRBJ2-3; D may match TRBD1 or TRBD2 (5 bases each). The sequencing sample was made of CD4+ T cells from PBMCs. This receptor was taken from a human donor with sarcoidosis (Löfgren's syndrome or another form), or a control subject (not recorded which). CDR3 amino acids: CASSLIRGTGDTQYF. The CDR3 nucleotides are TGTGCCAGCAGTTTGATCCGGGGCACGGGAGATACGCAGTATTTT.